This T cell receptor beta chain is from a study of regulatory T cells in long-lasting Graves disease. In building TCR beta libraries, iRepertoire HTBI primers were used together with Arm-PCR of CDR3 regions. TCRdb reprocessed the multiplex PCR reads via MiXCR and lists one record per CDR3 protein. The sample lists around 400,000 distinct CDR3 sequences, less than 20% occurring once. A remark on this clonotype: Its ends do not fully match the called genes, so a read error is possible.

Germline loops: CDR1 SQVTM, CDR2 ANQGSEA. This CDR3 region has 19 residues. As for time point: newly diagnosed GD, antithyroid drugs for less than 3 months. PBMC RNA served as the TCR library source. The sequences come from peripheral blood mononuclear cells (PBMCs), collected at new diagnosis, from a patient treated with antithyroid drugs. The receptor was isolated from a female donor with Graves disease. The V gene is TRBV29-1, the J gene TRBJ2-2, with 15 positions matching TRBD2. The CDR3 nucleotides are TGCAGCGCTGAAGATGGAGGACTAGCGGGGGGGTGGGAAACCGGGGAGCTGTTTTTT. Translating it yields CSAEDGGLAGGWETGELFF.